Below, 15 T cell receptor beta chains from the same sample are listed, as sequenced in a study of T cell responses to AZD1222 COVID-19 vaccine (dated by TCRdb to the early 2020s). Library creation used the immunoSEQ multiplex PCR assay. In TCRdb, the immuneACCESS table is reduced to in-frame sequences with V and J assigned. These tables do not hold every clone; where another copy was compared, an unresolved V gene accounts for under half, and the others remain unexplained. For this sample the table gives about 170,000 clones, of which about 92% were detected only once. The ten biggest clones cover about 3% of the sample. This specimen's time point label, interpreted: baseline before first vaccination. Sequencing used peripheral blood, obtained on day 0 of AZD1222 vaccination. These receptors all come from an adult in good health.

The J gene is TRBJ2-6, the V gene TRBV18; D is perhaps TRBD1 (5 bases). The CDR3 has 17 residues. The V end was cut by 1 base, the J end by 0 bases, with 10 bases between. The germline V gene encodes CDR1 KGHSH and CDR2 LQKENI. The DNA for the CDR3 is TGTGCCAGCTCACCACTAACAAGGGGCTCTGGGGCCAACGTCCTGACTTTC. Its protein product is CASSPLTRGSGANVLTF.

The genes are TRBV14 and TRBJ2-5; no clear D gene. The CDR3 is made up of 11 amino acids. Trimming pared 3 bases from V and 5 bases from J, leaving 4 bases between. Per the germline V gene, CDR1 is SGHDN and CDR2 is FVKESK. CDR3 loop: CASSHLETQYF. The DNA for the CDR3 is TGTGCCAGCAGCCACCTGGAGACCCAGTACTTC. Using reference TRBV14 and TRBJ2-5 for the parts outside the CDR3, the full variable domain is EAGVTQFPSHSVIEKGQTVTLRCDPISGHDNLYWYRRVMGKEIKFLLHFVKESKQDESGMPNNRFLAERTGGTYSTLKVQPAELEDSGVYFCASSHLETQYFGPGTRLLVL.

The chain recombines TRBV5-5 with TRBJ2-1, with D hard to call. The CDR3 covers 12 residues. Germline CDR1 reads SGHKS; CDR2 reads YYEKEE (reference sequence). Deletions cut 1 base from V and 14 bases from J, with 13 bases between. CDR3 sequence (DNA): TGTGCCAGCAGCTTGTCAACCGGCCGAGAGTTCTTC. Amino acids: CASSLSTGREFF.

The chain recombines TRBV11-3 with TRBJ2-2; 8 bases map to TRBD1. The CDR3 consists of 14 residues. The V and J ends lost 3 bases and 6 bases, in that order; junction bases with no gene match: 3. Germline CDR1 SGHNT, CDR2 YENEEA. CDR3 DNA: TGTGCCAGCAGCTTTCACAGGGGGGCCGGGGAGCTGTTTTTT. It yields the protein CASSFHRGAGELFF.

This clone was counted once. The chain recombines TRBV12-3 or TRBV12-4 with TRBJ1-1; the D is unclear. The CDR3 is made up of 13 amino acids. V lost 3 bases, J lost 4 bases, and 9 bases lay in between. The CDR3 coding sequence is TGTGCCAGCAGTTTGCGACCCGGCACTGAAGCTTTCTTT. It translates to CASSLRPGTEAFF.

The V call is TRBV12-5, the J call TRBJ1-4, with a weak D call TRBD1 (5 bases). Trimming stripped 1 base from V and 5 bases from J, with 14 bases between. There are 16 residues in the CDR3. Germline CDR1 LGHNT, CDR2 FRNRAP. In DNA form, the CDR3 reads TGTGCTAGTGGTTTGGGGGCCAATGGGGGAAATGAAAAACTGTTTTTT. Translation gives CASGLGANGGNEKLFF. Full variable domain (outside the CDR3, taken from reference TRBV12-5 and TRBJ1-4): DARVTQTPRHKVTEMGQEVTMRCQPILGHNTVFWYRQTMMQGLELLAYFRNRAPLDDSGMPKDRFSAEMPDATLATLKIQPSEPRDSAVYFCASGLGANGGNEKLFFGSGTQLSVL.

This chain joins TRBV18 and TRBJ1-1; TRBD1 might be the D (6 bases). The CDR3 consists of 12 residues. V lost 2 bases, J lost 11 bases, and 12 bases lay in between. The germline gives CDR1 KGHSH, CDR2 LQKENI. CDR3 in amino acids: CASSPEQGAAFF. Here the CDR3 DNA reads TGTGCCAGCTCACCAGAACAGGGTGCCGCTTTCTTT. The whole variable domain, filled in from reference TRBV18 and TRBJ1-1, reads NAGVMQNPRHLVRRRGQEARLRCSPMKGHSHVYWYRQLPEEGLKFMVYLQKENIIDESGMPKERFSAEFPKEGPSILRIQQVVRGDSAAYFCASSPEQGAAFFGQGTRLTVV.

The chain recombines TRBV11-2 with TRBJ1-6, with D unresolved. CDR1 SGHAT and CDR2 FQNNGV come from the germline V gene. The CDR3 contains 14 residues. The ends were cut back, 2 bases at V and 10 bases at J, with 12 bases in the middle. In DNA, the CDR3 is TGTGCCAGCAGCTTACTGATGGGTAACTCACCCCTCCACTTT. Translating gives CASSLLMGNSPLHF.

V usage is TRBV6-5 and J usage is TRBJ1-1; D may be TRBD1 (6 bases). CDR3 length: 15 amino acids. The germline V and J ends were trimmed by 0 bases and 1 base, with 9 bases remaining between them. Germline V gene lookup returns CDR1 MNHEY and CDR2 SVGAGI. CDR3 coding DNA: TGTGCCAGCAGTTACTCGTTGACAGGGAACACTGAAGCTTTCTTT. The encoded protein is CASSYSLTGNTEAFF.

V usage is TRBV11-2 and J usage is TRBJ2-3; D possibly corresponds to TRBD1 (6 bases). Trimming removed 7 bases from V and 0 bases from J, with 8 bases in between. The germline V gene has CDR1 SGHAT and CDR2 FQNNGV. This CDR3 is 13 amino acids long. DNA for the CDR3: TGTGCCAGCAACAGGGCTAGCACAGATACGCAGTATTTT. It codes for CASNRASTDTQYF.

The CDR3 region has the DNA TGTGCCACGGGGACTGGCTACGAGCAGTACTTC. This sequence encodes CATGTGYEQYF. The chain employs TRBV19 and TRBJ2-7, with TRBD2 as a possible D gene (6 bases). V was clipped by 10 bases and J by 3 bases, with 10 bases between them. CDR1 and CDR2 (germline): LNHDA, SQIVND (reference sequence). The CDR3 has 11 residues.

The chain's CDR3 is CASSPTGSEAFF. DNA for the CDR3: TGTGCCAGCAGCCCTACAGGGAGTGAAGCTTTCTTT. The chain has TRBV3-1 (or the pseudogene TRBV3-2) and TRBJ1-1; maybe TRBD1 (6 bases). Germline values: CDR1 LGHDT, CDR2 YNNKEL (reference sequence). This CDR3 is built from 12 residues. Trimming took 4 bases from V and 7 from J, leaving 10 bases between them.

This clone was found once. The chain joins TRBV4-1 to TRBJ2-1; D possibly matches TRBD1 or TRBD2 (5 bases each). Germline CDR1 reads MGHRA; CDR2 reads YSYEKL. Trimming shortened V by 2 bases and J by 5 bases, and 10 bases separated the two germline ends. CDR3 length equals 14 residues. CDR3 in DNA: TGCGCCAGCAGCCAAACGGGACCTCACAATGAGCAGTTCTTC. Its protein is CASSQTGPHNEQFF.

This clone was seen a few times. The chain recombines TRBV14 with TRBJ2-7, with D possibly TRBD2 on 6 matching bases. This CDR3 spans 13 amino acids. The V end was cut by 3 bases, the J end by 2 bases, with 8 bases between. CDR1 and CDR2 from the germline V gene are SGHDN and FVKESK. The CDR3, as DNA: TGTGCCAGCAGCCATAGCGGAGCCTACGAGCAGTACTTC. It codes for CASSHSGAYEQYF.

This sequence joins TRBV27 and TRBJ1-5; 8 nucleotides line up with TRBD1. The V and J ends lost 4 bases and 6 bases, in that order; junction bases with no gene match: 8. This CDR3 has 15 residues. The germline V gene has CDR1 MNHEY and CDR2 SMNVEV (reference sequence). CDR3: CASSSGQDVGQPQHF. The CDR3 DNA sequence: TGTGCCAGCAGTTCGGGACAGGATGTTGGTCAGCCCCAGCATTTT.